The T cell receptor (beta chain) under discussion was sequenced for a study of CD8 T cells in Susac syndrome (dated by TCRdb to about 2019). At the level of the whole study: The study used repertoire sequencing to test whether antigen drove CD8+ T cell activation and differentiation in Susac syndrome. Clonality of the CD8+ T cell repertoire was compared between more than 10 healthy donors, about 14 Susac syndrome patients and 15 multiple sclerosis patients.

The junction shows trimming of 3 bases on V and 4 bases on J, plus 9 bases between the germline ends. In the germline V gene (reference sequence), CDR1 corresponds to SGHNT and CDR2 to YYREEE. Including the terminal cysteine and phenylalanine, the CDR3 comprises 13 residues. Only the CDR3 portion is preserved as DNA: 39 bases, with reading frame beginning at the first base. Peripheral blood CD8+ and CD4+ T cells from healthy donors, Susac syndrome patients and multiple sclerosis patients were profiled using high-throughput TCR beta sequencing. Multiple sclerosis controls were treatment-naive patients with stable or active relapsing-remitting disease fulfilling revised McDonald criteria. CD8+ TEMRA cells were enriched by FACS, while bulk CD8+ and CD4+ T cells were purified by magnetic negative isolation. Blood was drawn into EDTA tubes, processed within 24 hours, and PBMCs were isolated by density gradient centrifugation. PBMCs intended for TCR sequencing were cryopreserved in liquid nitrogen and thawed later in a water bath at 37 degrees C. The sorted or isolated CD4+, CD8+ and CD8+ TEMRA cells had a purity of 90% or higher.

The paper's findings and limits, for the study overall: The number of individuals in the TCR sequencing and HLA analysis was recognized as being relatively small.

RNA was extracted using the RNeasy kit, and roughly 0.45 to 1 microgram was reverse transcribed with random hexamers. The immunoSEQ multiplex PCR assay, which covers 54 Vbeta and 13 Jbeta segments, was used to amplify TCR beta CDR3 regions. PCR amplification bias was corrected using a synthetic template baseline for primer optimization and computational correction. Per the source publication's procedure: Reads were annotated to V, D and J genes according to IMGT and were analyzed with immunoSEQ Analyzer, with only productive sequences retained. To calculate clonality, Shannon entropy was normalized by log2 of the number of productive unique sequences and then subtracted from one. For each patient and control, public and private clones were evaluated within the 100 most prevalent clones. A clone was defined as Susac-specific if it was absent from the healthy and MS cohorts, from around 960 published viral clones and from other ImmuneACCESS disease sequences. The raw public reads went through TCRdb reprocessing: fastp at Q25, MiXCR clone calling, in-frame beta chains kept. CDR3 protein duplicates are merged, each entry listing the most common genes and DNA. The V and J calls follow TCRdb's processing rather than the paper's. This sample has about 290,000 distinct CDR3 sequences in its table, and about 89% of those were observed once. The ten largest account for approximately 0.18% of the sample.

As to this clonotype: Its antigen is currently not known. No much larger clone exists at a distance of one base, and base qualities are not known.

Sequencing used CD8+ T cells from PBMCs. The V and J genes are TRBV5-4 and TRBJ2-3; the D gene assignment is ambiguous. The clonotype was recovered from a human donor with multiple sclerosis. The nucleotide sequence reads TGTGCCAGCAGCTCCTTAGCACCAGATACGCAGTATTTT. This sequence encodes CASSSLAPDTQYF. With the rest looked up from the reference TRBV5-4 and TRBJ2-3 genes rather than sequenced, the full variable domain is ETGVTQSPTHLIKTRGQQVTLRCSSQSGHNTVSWYQQALGQGPQFIFQYYREEENGRGNFPPRFSGLQFPNYSSELNVNALELDDSALYLCASSSLAPDTQYFGPGTRLTVL.